This is a list of T cell receptor beta chains from one sample in a study of T cell responses to AZD1222 COVID-19 vaccine. Using immunoSEQ multiplex PCR, the repertoire was profiled, and TCRdb retains in-frame clones only, with some absent. In the table there are 75,000 to 95,000 clones, 85% to 90% of which are singletons. The input for sequencing was peripheral blood, taken on day 0 of MenACWY control vaccination. These receptors were obtained from an adult in good health. Each CDR3 is given with its conserved first and last residue. A D gene is named only where the DNA matches it firmly. Clone size is not always given. Where it is, it says once, few, many or a class for expanded clones.

TGTGCCAGCAGTTTATCGAGGCGGGCCGAGCAGTACTTC	CASSLSRRAEQYF	TRBV27	once	.	TRBJ2-7
TGTGCCAGCAGCCCCTGGGGGCAGGGGGATGAAAAACTGTTTTTT	CASSPWGQGDEKLFF	TRBV16	once	TRBD1	TRBJ1-4
TGCGCCAGCAGCCAAGACCGGGACAGGGGGCCTATGTTT	CASSQDRDRGPMF	TRBV4-1	.	TRBD1	TRBJ1-4
TGTGCCAGCAGCCCCCGACAGAGGGGAGCGGAGACCTCGGGAAACACCATATATTTT	CASSPRQRGAETSGNTIYF	TRBV3-1/TRBV3-2	.	.	TRBJ1-3
TGTGCCAGTAGCCGATTTTTGGGCCTCTCTGGAAACACCATATATTTT	CASSRFLGLSGNTIYF	TRBV19	.	.	TRBJ1-3
TGTGCCAGCAGCCAAGTGGAGGCAACTAGGAAGGTCCCCTACACCTTC	CASSQVEATRKVPYTF	TRBV3-1/TRBV3-2	.	.	TRBJ1-2
TGTGCCAGCAGTGAGCTTACAGGGTATCCCTACGAGCAGTACTTC	CASSELTGYPYEQYF	TRBV6-1	.	.	TRBJ2-7
TGCAGCGTGGGGACGGAAAGCAATCAGCCCCAGCATTTT	CSVGTESNQPQHF	TRBV29-1	.	.	TRBJ1-5
TGTGCCACCAGCGGAAATCCGGGGGGCTCAAGAAACACCATATATTTT	CATSGNPGGSRNTIYF	TRBV15	once	.	TRBJ1-3
TGTGCCAGCAGCCAGGGACAGGGACCCCCCTACAATGAGCAGTTCTTC	CASSQGQGPPYNEQFF	TRBV3-1/TRBV3-2	.	TRBD1	TRBJ2-1
TGTGCCAGTAGTTTCGGGGGCGGCTGGTATGGCTACACCTTC	CASSFGGGWYGYTF	TRBV19	.	.	TRBJ1-2
TGTGCCAGCAGCTTAGAGCCGGGGGGCGCTTTGAGTGGCTACACCTTC	CASSLEPGGALSGYTF	TRBV7-2	.	.	TRBJ1-2
TGTGCCATCAAACGATTAAGCGGGGGGGATGATGAGCAGTTCTTC	CAIKRLSGGDDEQFF	TRBV10-3	.	TRBD2	TRBJ2-1
TGTGCCAGCAGCGAGAAGGATTTACAGTTCTATGGCTACACCTTC	CASSEKDLQFYGYTF	TRBV14	.	.	TRBJ1-2
TGTGCCAGCAGCCGGGACACTAATCAGCCCCAGCATTTT	CASSRDTNQPQHF	TRBV27	.	.	TRBJ1-5
TGTGCCAGCTCATCAAGCTTGCGGCCACTAGCGGGGAGCTACGAGCAGTACTTC	CASSSSLRPLAGSYEQYF	TRBV18	.	TRBD2	TRBJ2-7
TGCGCCAGCAGCCAAGATCGGAGCGGGGGTGCCATGTCCGGGGAGCTGTTTTTT	CASSQDRSGGAMSGELFF	TRBV4-1	.	TRBD2	TRBJ2-2
TGTGCCAGCAGCGGCACGGGGGCGGGCGAGCAGTACTTC	CASSGTGAGEQYF	TRBV6-5	once	.	TRBJ2-7
TGTGCCAGCAGCGGAGGAGCGGGGGCGAGCTACAATGAGCAGTTCTTC	CASSGGAGASYNEQFF	TRBV9	.	TRBD2	TRBJ2-1
TGTGCCACCAGCAGAGAACGAAACAGGGTCACCGGGGAGCTGTTTTTT	CATSRERNRVTGELFF	TRBV15	once	.	TRBJ2-2
TGCAGTGCTAGTAGGGGGGACCTTTTCACTGAAGCTTTCTTT	CSASRGDLFTEAFF	TRBV20-1	.	.	TRBJ1-1
TGTGCCACCAGCAGAGATAAGGCAAGCTCTGGAAACACCATATATTTT	CATSRDKASSGNTIYF	TRBV15	.	.	TRBJ1-3
TGCGCCAGCAGCTCCCGGACAGGGGGCTGGCAAGAGACCCAGTACTTC	CASSSRTGGWQETQYF	TRBV4-3	.	TRBD1	TRBJ2-5
TGTGCCAGCTCACCACTAGGGACAGCAGCTAACTATGGCTACACCTTC	CASSPLGTAANYGYTF	TRBV18	.	TRBD1	TRBJ1-2
TGTGCCAGCAGTTACGGACAGGGGTACGAGCAGTACTTC	CASSYGQGYEQYF	TRBV12-3/TRBV12-4	.	TRBD1	TRBJ2-7
TGTGCCAGCAGTGAACTAGCGGGGACCTACAATGAGCAGTTCTTC	CASSELAGTYNEQFF	TRBV2	.	TRBD2	TRBJ2-1
TGTGCCAGCAGCTTTGGTCCGCGTGAAAAACTGTTTTTT	CASSFGPREKLFF	TRBV11-3	.	.	TRBJ1-4
TGTGCCAGCAGTCCCGGGACAGCCATAGGGTACGAGCAGTACTTC	CASSPGTAIGYEQYF	TRBV27	.	TRBD1	TRBJ2-7
TGTGCCAGCAGTTACTCTTCCCTCAGGGCCGCCTACGAGCAGTACTTC	CASSYSSLRAAYEQYF	TRBV6-2/TRBV6-3	.	.	TRBJ2-7
TGTGCCAGTAGTACCCCGGGAAGGGGAGGTGAAGCTTTCTTT	CASSTPGRGGEAFF	TRBV19	.	.	TRBJ1-1
TGCGCCAGCCAAGGCGGGGGTAGCTACGAGCAGTACTTC	CASQGGGSYEQYF	TRBV5-1	.	TRBD2	TRBJ2-7
TGTGCCAGCAGCTTAGATCCTGCCGGGGGGGAGCAGTACTTC	CASSLDPAGGEQYF	TRBV11-2	.	TRBD2	TRBJ2-7
TGTGCCAGCAGTTACTCGCCAGGTTCATATAATTCACCCCTCCACTTT	CASSYSPGSYNSPLHF	TRBV6-2/TRBV6-3	.	.	TRBJ1-6
TGTGCCAGCCAGTCGACCGGGACAGGGAAGTACTTC	CASQSTGTGKYF	TRBV27	.	TRBD1	TRBJ2-5
TGCAGTGCTAGTCAGAGGGGGGCGGGCGGCTACACCTTC	CSASQRGAGGYTF	TRBV20-1	.	.	TRBJ1-2
TGTGCCAGCAGCTTGGGCCAGCGACACTCTGGAAACACCATATATTTT	CASSLGQRHSGNTIYF	TRBV5-4	.	.	TRBJ1-3
TGTGCCAGCAGCTTAAGTGACGGAGCCTACGAGCAGTACTTC	CASSLSDGAYEQYF	TRBV11-2	.	.	TRBJ2-7
TGTGCCAGCAGTGTGGGGGTGGGCACAGATACGCAGTATTTT	CASSVGVGTDTQYF	TRBV27	once	.	TRBJ2-3
TGTGCCAGTAGTAAGCGCCAGGGAGATGAAAAACTGTTTTTT	CASSKRQGDEKLFF	TRBV19	.	.	TRBJ1-4
TGTGCCAGCAGCAAATTCGTACTGGCGGTTTGCGGAGATACGCAGTATTTT	CASSKFVLAVCGDTQYF	TRBV21-1	.	.	TRBJ2-3
TGTGCCAGCAGTGACCCGACTAATGAGCAGTACTTC	CASSDPTNEQYF	TRBV6-1	.	.	TRBJ2-7
TGTGCCAGCAGTTACAACAGGGCCCACACCGGGGAGCTGTTTTTT	CASSYNRAHTGELFF	TRBV6-2/TRBV6-3	.	.	TRBJ2-2
TGCGCCAGCAGCCAAGAAAAAGGGGGGGACACTGAAGCTTTCTTT	CASSQEKGGDTEAFF	TRBV4-1	.	.	TRBJ1-1
TGTGCCAGTAGTATGGGAAGCTCCTACAATGAGCAGTTCTTC	CASSMGSSYNEQFF	TRBV19	.	.	TRBJ2-1
TGCGCCAGCAGCCTAGAACCAGGTCAAGACACTGAAGCTTTCTTT	CASSLEPGQDTEAFF	TRBV4-1	.	.	TRBJ1-1
TGTGCCAGCAGTTTGGGGGGGGGCAATCAGCCCCAGCATTTT	CASSLGGGNQPQHF	TRBV6-5	.	.	TRBJ1-5
TGTGCCAGCAGCTTAGGGCAGGGTTCCTACAATGAGCAGTTCTTC	CASSLGQGSYNEQFF	TRBV7-3	once	.	TRBJ2-1
TGTGCCAGCAGCCTGTCGGGCCGCGTTGTCCATGGCTACACCTTC	CASSLSGRVVHGYTF	TRBV3-1/TRBV3-2	.	.	TRBJ1-2
TGTGCCTGGAGTGTAGTGGGACAAGAGACCCAGTACTTC	CAWSVVGQETQYF	TRBV30	few	.	TRBJ2-5
TGTGCCACCAGTGTGTCCTTTAACTATGGCTACACCTTC	CATSVSFNYGYTF	TRBV24-1	.	.	TRBJ1-2
TGTGCCAGCAGTGACACCCCGACAGGGCGCTATGAGCAGTTCTTC	CASSDTPTGRYEQFF	TRBV6-4	.	TRBD1	TRBJ2-1
TGTGCCTGGAGTGTACTGGGGACCCTGTGGGACGAGCAGTACTTC	CAWSVLGTLWDEQYF	TRBV30	.	.	TRBJ2-7
TGTGCCTGGAGTACCGGGTTGGGAAACACCATATATTTT	CAWSTGLGNTIYF	TRBV30	.	.	TRBJ1-3
TGCGCCAGCAGCTTGGAAGGCAGGGGGCTTGTCACTGAAGCTTTCTTT	CASSLEGRGLVTEAFF	TRBV5-1	.	TRBD1	TRBJ1-1
TGTGCCAGCAGGGAGACAGGGATCGGCTACACCTTC	CASRETGIGYTF	TRBV6-5	.	TRBD1	TRBJ1-2